What follows are 16 T cell receptor beta chains derived from one specimen sequenced in a study of cytomegalovirus exposure and HLA in healthy donors. The repertoire was sequenced with immunoSEQ multiplex PCR; TCRdb's copy has only in-frame clones and lacks some. The sample holds 55,000 to 70,000 clones; around 90% are singletons and the top ten take approximately 2.1%. The sample taken for sequencing was PBMCs. These receptors all come from a woman between 25 and 40 years old in good health and CMV-seronegative.

CDR3 residues: CASRPGLATGELFF. The CDR3 coding sequence is TGTGCCAGCAGGCCGGGACTAGCGACCGGGGAGCTGTTTTTT. V is TRBV14 and J is TRBJ2-2; 10 positions match TRBD2. V dropped 6 bases and J dropped 5; count of bases not matched to a gene: 3. The CDR3 runs 14 residues. CDR1 is SGHDN, CDR2 FVKESK, per germline.

V usage is TRBV27 and J usage is TRBJ2-3, with D perhaps TRBD1 (5 bases). CDR1 is MNHEY and CDR2 is SMNVEV in the germline V gene (reference sequence). Trimming cost V 2 bases and J 0 bases, with 9 bases left between them. The length of the CDR3 is 15 residues. DNA of the CDR3: TGTGCCAGCAGTTTAAGACAGCTTAGCACAGATACGCAGTATTTT. It encodes CASSLRQLSTDTQYF.

This clone came up once. The genes are TRBV6-5 and TRBJ1-1, with 7 bases identical to TRBD1. This CDR3 is built from 15 residues. CDR1 is MNHEY, CDR2 SVGAGI, per germline. V lost 6 bases, J lost 11 bases, and 18 bases stayed unmatched. The CDR3 loop is CASRQRGQEPIVAFF. In DNA form, the CDR3 reads TGTGCCAGCAGGCAACGAGGACAGGAGCCAATAGTGGCTTTCTTT.

The CDR3 protein is CASLGLTQPGANVLTF. The DNA for the CDR3 is TGTGCCAGCTTGGGACTTACCCAACCTGGGGCCAACGTCCTGACTTTC. This chain links TRBV5-5 with TRBJ2-6, with a possible D match to TRBD2 (6 bases). Trimming cost V 7 bases and J 2 bases, with 16 bases left between them. This CDR3 spans 16 amino acids. Germline V gene data show CDR1 as SGHKS and CDR2 as YYEKEE (reference sequence).

This clone was detected once. CDR3 sequence: CASSGQGSIGPATEAFF. The CDR3 coding sequence is TGTGCCAGCTCTGGACAGGGATCTATTGGCCCCGCCACTGAAGCTTTCTTT. The chain combines TRBV18 with TRBJ1-1; 8 nucleotides agree with TRBD1. Trimming took 6 bases from V and 4 from J; bases not matched to a gene: 16. This CDR3 is 17 amino acids long. Germline CDR1 reads KGHSH; CDR2 reads LQKENI.

In this sample, this clone turned up once. This chain connects TRBV19 to TRBJ1-2, with 9 bases matching TRBD1. The length of the CDR3 is 16 residues. J gave up 7 bases and V 4 bases, and 13 bases lay outside the gene matches. CDR1 and CDR2 from the germline V gene are LNHDA and SQIVND (reference sequence). The CDR3 sequence is CASSTPGDRVTSGYTF. Here the CDR3 DNA reads TGTGCCAGTAGTACGCCAGGGGACAGGGTCACGAGTGGCTACACCTTC. The entire variable domain, with the rest obtained from reference TRBV19 and TRBJ1-2, is as follows: DGGITQSPKYLFRKEGQNVTLSCEQNLNHDAMYWYRQDPGQGLRLIYYSQIVNDFQKGDIAEGYSVSREKKESFPLTVTSAQKNPTAFYLCASSTPGDRVTSGYTFGSGTRLTVV.

The chain has TRBV27 and TRBJ1-2, with 7 bases matching TRBD1. The germline V gene encodes CDR1 MNHEY and CDR2 SMNVEV (reference sequence). This CDR3 is 13 amino acids long. Losses at the gene ends were 5 bases for V and 4 bases for J; bases not matched to a gene: 4. CDR3 region: CASSLHRGYGYTF. The CDR3 DNA reads as TGTGCCAGCAGTCTCCACAGGGGCTATGGCTACACCTTC.

This clone has a handful of counts. This chain uses TRBV5-1 with TRBJ2-3; D not resolved. CDR3 length: 11 amino acids. Germline V lookup: CDR1 SGHRS, CDR2 YFSETQ. V was trimmed by 6 bases and J by 2 bases, leaving 4 bases between them. The CDR3 spells CASTNTDTQYF. CDR3 in DNA: TGCGCCAGCACAAACACAGATACGCAGTATTTT.

The chain uses TRBV4-1 and TRBJ1-1, with D unresolved. With 1 base removed from V and 1 base from J, the gap between germline ends came to 13 bases. The CDR3 totals 16 residues. Germline assignment: CDR1 MGHRA and CDR2 YSYEKL. The CDR3: CASSQGPARGNTEAFF. CDR3 nucleotide sequence: TGCGCCAGCAGCCAAGGCCCCGCTCGGGGGAACACTGAAGCTTTCTTT.

This chain links TRBV9 with TRBJ2-7; D perhaps matches TRBD2 (5 bases). Per the germline V gene, CDR1 is SGDLS and CDR2 is YYNGEE. The CDR3 totals 10 residues. V was cut by 3 bases and J by 12 bases, with 10 bases left in between. The CDR3 DNA reads as TGTGCCAGCAGCGCTAGCCTTCGGTACTTC. Its translation: CASSASLRYF.

As DNA, the CDR3 is TGCGCCAGCAGCAAAATAGACAGGGGGCCCCCCTACGAGCAGTACTTC. This encodes CASSKIDRGPPYEQYF. The chain combines TRBV5-1 with TRBJ2-7; 10 bases align to TRBD1. This CDR3 region has 16 residues. Looked up from germline, CDR1 is SGHRS and CDR2 is YFSETQ. With 4 bases clipped from V and 2 bases from J, the junction kept 9 bases outside the gene matches.

J is TRBJ2-7 and V is TRBV21-1; the listed D gene, TRBD2, was not tested against the DNA. TRBV21-1 is a recognized pseudogene. The CDR3 loop spans 15 amino acids. CDR3 in amino acids: CASWGGSYPLHEQYF. The CDR3 DNA reads as TGTGCCAGCTGGGGCGGGAGTTATCCGCTTCACGAGCAGTACTTC.

This rearrangement joins TRBV11-2 to TRBJ2-7; 9 bases agree with TRBD1. CDR3 length: 15 residues. CDR1 is SGHAT, CDR2 FQNNGV, per germline. V gave up 4 bases and J gave up 4 bases; unmatched junction bases: 8. CDR3 nucleotides: TGTGCCAGCAGCTCCCTCGACAGGGGGGCTTACGAGCAGTACTTC. As protein: CASSSLDRGAYEQYF.

This chain links TRBV7-9 with TRBJ2-3; possibly TRBD2 for D (5 bases). Trimming took off 1 base at V and 1 base at J, with 9 bases between the two ends. Germline values: CDR1 SEHNR, CDR2 FQNEAQ (reference sequence). The CDR3 runs to 15 residues. CDR3 residues: CASSLGAGGTDTQYF. CDR3 nucleotide sequence: TGTGCCAGCAGCTTAGGGGCGGGCGGCACAGATACGCAGTATTTT.

V and J are TRBV5-1 and TRBJ2-6; D unclear. The CDR3 spans 16 residues. Trimming removed 4 bases at V and 0 bases at J, with 11 bases between. The germline V gene has CDR1 SGHRS and CDR2 YFSETQ. CDR3 residues: CASSVPTGSGANVLTF. In DNA, the CDR3 is TGCGCCAGCAGCGTCCCCACCGGCTCTGGGGCCAACGTCCTGACTTTC.

This chain connects TRBV30 to TRBJ2-3; 8 bases align to TRBD1. Germline values: CDR1 GTSNPN, CDR2 SVGIG (reference sequence). This CDR3 has 14 residues. Trimming at V came to 0 bases and at J to 1 base, leaving 0 bases not matched to a gene. The CDR3 region has the DNA TGTGCCTGGAGTGTACAGGGGGGCACAGATACGCAGTATTTT. Amino acid sequence: CAWSVQGGTDTQYF.